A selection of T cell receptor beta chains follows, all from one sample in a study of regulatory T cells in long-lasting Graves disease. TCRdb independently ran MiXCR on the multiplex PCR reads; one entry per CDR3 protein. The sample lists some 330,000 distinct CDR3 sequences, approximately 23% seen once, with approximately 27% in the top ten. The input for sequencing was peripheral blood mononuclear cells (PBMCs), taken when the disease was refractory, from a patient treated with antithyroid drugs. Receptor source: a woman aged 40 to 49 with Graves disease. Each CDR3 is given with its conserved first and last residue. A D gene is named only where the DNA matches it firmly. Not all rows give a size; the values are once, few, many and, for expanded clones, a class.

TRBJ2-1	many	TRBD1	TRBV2	TGTGCCAGCATCCGGGACAGGGCTCATGAGCAGTTCTTC	CASIRDRAHEQFF
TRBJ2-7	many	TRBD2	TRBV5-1	TGCGCCAGCAGCCAGACTAGCGGGATCTCCTACGAGCAGTACTTC	CASSQTSGISYEQYF
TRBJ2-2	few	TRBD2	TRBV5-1	TGCGCCAGCCAGCGGGATTTCAACACCGGGGAGCTGTTTTTT	CASQRDFNTGELFF
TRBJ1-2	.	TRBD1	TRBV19	TGTGCCAGTACCCGAGGGAACAGGGGTGACGGCTACACCTTC	CASTRGNRGDGYTF
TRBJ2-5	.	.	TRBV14	TGTGCCAGCACCCAAGGGCGCGCTTCAGGAGAGACCCAGTACTTC	CASTQGRASGETQYF
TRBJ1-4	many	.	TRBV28	TGTGCCAGCAGTGACGGATCAACTAATGAAAAACTGTTTTTT	CASSDGSTNEKLFF
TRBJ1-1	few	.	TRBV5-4	TGTGCCAGCAGCTTGGAAGAAAGGGGCACTGAAGCTTTCTTT	CASSLEERGTEAFF
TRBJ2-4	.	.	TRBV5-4	TGTGCCAGCAGCTCGTACATTACAGGGTTTGGTAGCATTCAGTACTTC	CASSSYITGFGSIQYF
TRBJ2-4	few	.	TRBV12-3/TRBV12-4	TGTGCCAGCAGTTTTGGGCTAGCCAAAAACATTCAGTACTTC	CASSFGLAKNIQYF
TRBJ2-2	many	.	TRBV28	TGTGCCAGCAGTTTACGCCCTCACACCGGGGAGCTGTTTTTT	CASSLRPHTGELFF
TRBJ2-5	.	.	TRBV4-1	TGCGCCAGCAGCCAACCTACTAGGCAAGAGACCCAGTACTTC	CASSQPTRQETQYF
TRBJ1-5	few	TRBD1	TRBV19	TGTGCCAGTACCAAGGGTGCAGGGGGGAATCAGCCCCAGCATTTT	CASTKGAGGNQPQHF
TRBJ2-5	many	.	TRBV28	TGTGCCAGCAGTGAAGGGGTTAGGGAGACCCAGTACTTC	CASSEGVRETQYF
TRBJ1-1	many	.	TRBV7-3	TGTGCCAGCATGAAAACTGCGGGGAACACTGAAGCTTTCTTT	CASMKTAGNTEAFF
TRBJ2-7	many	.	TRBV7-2	TGTGCCAGCAGCTTGGACGGGGCCCCCGGCTACGAGCAGTACTTC	CASSLDGAPGYEQYF
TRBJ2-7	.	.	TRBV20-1	TGCAGTGCCCAGCGACTGGGGGCTACCTACGAGCAGTACTTC	CSAQRLGATYEQYF
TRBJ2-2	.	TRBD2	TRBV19	TGTGCCAGTAGTATACCCTGGCGGGAGGGCCCCAAGCCTCATAACACCGGGGAGCTGTTTTTT	CASSIPWREGPKPHNTGELFF
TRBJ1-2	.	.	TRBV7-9	TGTGCCAGCAGCTTAGGGCAGCATCCCAACTATGGCTACACCTTC	CASSLGQHPNYGYTF
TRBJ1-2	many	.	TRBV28	TGTGCCAGCAGTTTTTACCTTCTCTATGGCTACACCTTC	CASSFYLLYGYTF
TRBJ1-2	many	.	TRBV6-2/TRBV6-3	TGTGCCAGCAGTTACATCCGGGGCTATGGCTACACCTTC	CASSYIRGYGYTF
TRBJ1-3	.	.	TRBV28	TGTGCCAGCAGTTACCGACCCCCGCAGGTTGGAAACACCATATATTTT	CASSYRPPQVGNTIYF
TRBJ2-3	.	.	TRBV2	TGTGCCAGCAGTGAAGCTTCACTCAGACTGCACACAGATACGCAGTATTTT	CASSEASLRLHTDTQYF
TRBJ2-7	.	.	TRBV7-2	TGTGCCAGCAGCTGGAAGGGGCCATACGAGCAGTACTTC	CASSWKGPYEQYF
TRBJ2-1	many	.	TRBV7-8	TGTGCCAGCAGCTCAAACTTTCCCGGGGGGCAGTTCTTC	CASSSNFPGGQFF
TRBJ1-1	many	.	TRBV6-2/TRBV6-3	TGTGCCAGCAGTTACACTGTGGCTGAAGCTTTCTTT	CASSYTVAEAFF
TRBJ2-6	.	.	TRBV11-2	TGTGCCAGCAGCCTCCGCAACCCTCAGGGTAGCGCTGGGGCCAACGTCCTGACTTTC	CASSLRNPQGSAGANVLTF
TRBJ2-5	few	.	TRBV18	TGTGCCAGCTCACCAGTAATGTCAGGGTTAGAGACCCAGTACTTC	CASSPVMSGLETQYF
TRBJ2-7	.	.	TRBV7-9	TGTGCCAGCAGCTTATTCGGTCGGATCGTTAACGGGACAAGGTCCTACGAGCAGTACTTC	CASSLFGRIVNGTRSYEQYF
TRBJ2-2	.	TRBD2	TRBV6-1	TGTGCCAGCAGTGAAGGACTAGCGGGAGTCACCGGGGAGCTGTTTTTT	CASSEGLAGVTGELFF
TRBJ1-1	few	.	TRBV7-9	TGTGCCAGCAGCTTAATTTGGGGGGCATCAGGTACTGAAGCTTTCTTT	CASSLIWGASGTEAFF
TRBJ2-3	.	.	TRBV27	TGTGCCAGCAGTTTATCCCGGGGAAAGTCCCTCACAGATACGCAGTATTTT	CASSLSRGKSLTDTQYF
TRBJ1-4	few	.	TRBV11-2	TGTGCCAGCAGCTTGGTCAGGGATGAAAAACTGTTTTTT	CASSLVRDEKLFF
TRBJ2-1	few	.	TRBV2	TGTGCCAGCAGGGAGAGAGAGAGCCGACTATCCTACAATGAGCAGTTCTTC	CASRERESRLSYNEQFF
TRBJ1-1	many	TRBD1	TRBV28	TGTGCCAGCAGTTTACACCGGACAGGGGGTCGTGAAGCTTTCTTT	CASSLHRTGGREAFF
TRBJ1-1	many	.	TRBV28	TGTGCCAGCACCCAGTTAGCGGATTCTGAAGCTTTCTTT	CASTQLADSEAFF
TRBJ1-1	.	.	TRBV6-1	TGTGCCAGCAGACCATCCGCGACAGTGAACACTGAAGCTTTCTTT	CASRPSATVNTEAFF
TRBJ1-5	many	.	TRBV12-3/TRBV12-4	TGTGCCAGCAGCCTACAGGGTGAGGATCAGCCCCAGCATTTT	CASSLQGEDQPQHF
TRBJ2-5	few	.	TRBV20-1	TGCAGTGCTATTAGACAAACGAAGCAAGAGACCCAGTACTTC	CSAIRQTKQETQYF
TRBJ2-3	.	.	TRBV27	TGTGCCAGCAGTTTCATGGTAGCTGCAGATACGCAGTATTTT	CASSFMVAADTQYF
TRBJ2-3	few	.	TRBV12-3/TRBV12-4	TGTGCCAGCAGTCAGACAGCGTCGAGAGATACGCAGTATTTT	CASSQTASRDTQYF
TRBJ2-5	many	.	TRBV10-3	TGTGCCATCGGGGAGCTCCAAGAGACCCAGTACTTC	CAIGELQETQYF
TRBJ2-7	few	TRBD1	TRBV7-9	TGTGCCAGCGACGGGGGACAGGAATCCTACGAGCAGTACTTC	CASDGGQESYEQYF
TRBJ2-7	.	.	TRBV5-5	TGTGCCAGCAGCTTGGCCCGGGGACCCTACGAGCAGTACTTC	CASSLARGPYEQYF
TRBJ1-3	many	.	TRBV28	TGTGCCAGCAGTTCGGACGTTTTCCCTGGAAACACCATATATTTT	CASSSDVFPGNTIYF
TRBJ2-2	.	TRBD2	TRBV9	TGTGCCAGCAGGTCCTCGGGACTAGGAATCACCGGGGAGCTGTTTTTT	CASRSSGLGITGELFF
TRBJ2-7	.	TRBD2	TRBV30	TGTGCCTGGAATGGGGGAGGGCCGAGGGAGCAGTACTTC	CAWNGGGPREQYF